This T cell receptor beta chain was profiled in a study of cytomegalovirus exposure and HLA in healthy donors. On this clone itself: Its antigen is as yet unknown.

Both 60 Vbeta primers and 13 Jbeta primers went into the PCR. Assay used: immunoSEQ multiplex PCR; TCRdb lists only in-frame clones, some missing. Among under 150,000 clones listed, around four fifths were seen once. The germline gives CDR1 SGHAT, CDR2 FQNNGV. V lost 1 base, J lost 5 bases, and 5 bases stayed unmatched. This CDR3 contains 15 residues. General study results and limits: One variant, a missense change in DCLRE1C, was linked in a later analysis to TCR beta V- and J-gene trimming. Later, an analysis found that common viral pathogens appeared to be linked with several of the most significant clusters. In a later analysis, HLA-associated TCR beta chains were more clonally expanded than equally common others.

The chain is built from TRBV11-2 and TRBJ2-7; 10 positions agree with TRBD2. Sequenced sample: PBMCs. The TCR comes from a boy aged 10-17 years in good health and CMV-seronegative. The DNA for the CDR3 is TGTGCCAGCAGCTTAGGTGCTAGCGGGAGCAACGAGCAGTACTTC. Its translation is CASSLGASGSNEQYF.